This record covers a single T cell receptor beta chain. The antigen is not known. This specimen belongs to a study of T cell responses to AZD1222 COVID-19 vaccine. Study in general: Researchers grouped second doses given at about 4 or about 12 weeks into one pool. Findings and caveats of the study: Nearly half of the spike-specific TCRs reportedly recognize variant regions that carry no mutations. The donors showed a predominance of white British ancestry and of females, with possible underestimation of clonal diversity.

Generated by immunoSEQ multiplex PCR, the TCRdb table keeps only in-frame clones and is missing some. The table includes about 140,000 clones, more than 85% detected once. The V and J ends lost 6 bases and 4 bases, in that order; junction bases with no gene match: 8. The germline V gene has CDR1 ENHRY and CDR2 SYGVKD. This CDR3 comprises 15 residues. The sample in question was peripheral blood, obtained on day 0 of AZD1222 vaccination. The V gene is TRBV10-3, the J gene TRBJ2-1, with 8 bases that match TRBD1. The clonotype originates from an adult in good health. CDR3 nucleotide sequence: TGTGCCATCAGAGAGGCAGGGGGCGGGTACAATGAGCAGTTCTTC. Amino acids: CAIREAGGGYNEQFF.